This is a list of T cell receptor beta chains from one sample in a study of blood T cell repertoires in COVID-19. Sequencing was performed with immunoSEQ multiplex PCR; in TCRdb, only in-frame clones are kept and a portion is missing. The table records roughly 120,000 clones, approximately 82% of them present only once. What was sequenced was peripheral blood. The receptors originated from a woman aged 80 or over with acute or convalescent COVID-19. Both conserved end residues are part of each CDR3. D genes are given only for firm matches. The size entry is marked missing in some rows and otherwise reads once, few, many or a size class.

CDR3nt: TGCAGCGTGCATAGACAGGGGAACACTGAAGCTTTCTTT; CDR3aa: CSVHRQGNTEAFF; v_gene: TRBV29-1; j_gene: TRBJ1-1; abundance: -; d_gene: TRBD1
CDR3nt: TGTGCCAGCAGTGAGTTGGGGGCAGCGGAGACCCAGTACTTC; CDR3aa: CASSELGAAETQYF; v_gene: TRBV2; j_gene: TRBJ2-5; abundance: few; d_gene: -
CDR3nt: TGTGCCATCAGTGAGCATGTGGGCGCCCTGACTGAAGCTTTCTTT; CDR3aa: CAISEHVGALTEAFF; v_gene: TRBV10-3; j_gene: TRBJ1-1; abundance: -; d_gene: -
CDR3nt: TGTGCCAGCAGGTCCAGGGAGGCCTATAATTCACCCCTCCACTTT; CDR3aa: CASRSREAYNSPLHF; v_gene: TRBV6-5; j_gene: TRBJ1-6; abundance: once; d_gene: -
CDR3nt: TGTGCCAGCATGAAGGAGACCTACAATGAGCAGTTCTTC; CDR3aa: CASMKETYNEQFF; v_gene: TRBV6-5; j_gene: TRBJ2-1; abundance: -; d_gene: -
CDR3nt: TGTGCCAGCAGTTCTAGCGGGGGGCCTGGCAATGAGCAGTTCTTC; CDR3aa: CASSSSGGPGNEQFF; v_gene: TRBV6-5; j_gene: TRBJ2-1; abundance: -; d_gene: TRBD2
CDR3nt: TGTGCCAGCAGCCCAGCGACAGGGGTAAGGACTGAAGCTTTCTTT; CDR3aa: CASSPATGVRTEAFF; v_gene: TRBV7-6; j_gene: TRBJ1-1; abundance: -; d_gene: TRBD1
CDR3nt: TGCGCCAGCAGCGTAAAAGTAGAGCCGAACACTGAAGCTTTCTTT; CDR3aa: CASSVKVEPNTEAFF; v_gene: TRBV5-1; j_gene: TRBJ1-1; abundance: -; d_gene: -
CDR3nt: TGTGCCAGCAGCCGCCAACAGGGAAAGGAGACCCAGTACTTC; CDR3aa: CASSRQQGKETQYF; v_gene: TRBV7-2; j_gene: TRBJ2-5; abundance: -; d_gene: -
CDR3nt: TGTGCCAGCAGTTACCTCGGTTCAGGGTATTCACCCCTCCACTTT; CDR3aa: CASSYLGSGYSPLHF; v_gene: TRBV6-5; j_gene: TRBJ1-6; abundance: -; d_gene: -
CDR3nt: TGCGCCAGCAGCACAGCCCAAGAGACCCAGTACTTC; CDR3aa: CASSTAQETQYF; v_gene: TRBV4-1; j_gene: TRBJ2-5; abundance: -; d_gene: -
CDR3nt: TGTGCCAGCAGCTTAGGACAGGGTTGGGAAAAACTGTTTTTT; CDR3aa: CASSLGQGWEKLFF; v_gene: TRBV11-2; j_gene: TRBJ1-4; abundance: -; d_gene: TRBD1
CDR3nt: TGTGCCAGCAGCCGATTGAGCGGGGGGCCCATCAATGAGCAGTTCTTC; CDR3aa: CASSRLSGGPINEQFF; v_gene: TRBV3-1/TRBV3-2; j_gene: TRBJ2-1; abundance: once; d_gene: TRBD2
CDR3nt: TGTGCCAGTAGTAGATTCGAAACAGGGGCGAACACTGAAGCTTTCTTT; CDR3aa: CASSRFETGANTEAFF; v_gene: TRBV19; j_gene: TRBJ1-1; abundance: few; d_gene: TRBD1
CDR3nt: TGTGCCAGTAGCCCAAGGTATTTCGGGTACGAGCAGTACTTC; CDR3aa: CASSPRYFGYEQYF; v_gene: TRBV19; j_gene: TRBJ2-7; abundance: -; d_gene: -
CDR3nt: TGCGCCAGCAGCCCAACGGCAGGGGCCCCTGAAGCTTTCTTT; CDR3aa: CASSPTAGAPEAFF; v_gene: TRBV5-1; j_gene: TRBJ1-1; abundance: -; d_gene: -
CDR3nt: TGTGCCAGCACCAATCGACTAGCGGGTGGAAATGAGCAGTTCTTC; CDR3aa: CASTNRLAGGNEQFF; v_gene: TRBV6-5; j_gene: TRBJ2-1; abundance: -; d_gene: TRBD2
CDR3nt: TGCGCCAGCAGCCAGTCAGGGCAGGGGTATAATTCACCCCTCCACTTT; CDR3aa: CASSQSGQGYNSPLHF; v_gene: TRBV5-1; j_gene: TRBJ1-6; abundance: -; d_gene: -
CDR3nt: TGTGCCAGCGCTAGCGGGGACCGCCCTCTCGCGCAGTATTTT; CDR3aa: CASASGDRPLAQYF; v_gene: TRBV2; j_gene: TRBJ2-3; abundance: -; d_gene: TRBD2
CDR3nt: TGTGCCAGCAGCCGAGACAGGCGAGAATTTCAGTACTTC; CDR3aa: CASSRDRREFQYF; v_gene: TRBV7-3; j_gene: TRBJ2-5; abundance: -; d_gene: -
CDR3nt: TGTGCCCTCGGCGCGGGCAGGGGAGAGACCCAGTACTTC; CDR3aa: CALGAGRGETQYF; v_gene: TRBV10-3; j_gene: TRBJ2-5; abundance: -; d_gene: -
CDR3nt: TGTGCCAGCAGCCCCTTTGGGGTTCTAGCGGGGAGCACAGATACGCAGTATTTT; CDR3aa: CASSPFGVLAGSTDTQYF; v_gene: TRBV3-1/TRBV3-2; j_gene: TRBJ2-3; abundance: -; d_gene: TRBD2
CDR3nt: TGTGCCAGCAGTTACTCGACAGGGGGTAGGACTGAAGCTTTCTTT; CDR3aa: CASSYSTGGRTEAFF; v_gene: TRBV6-5; j_gene: TRBJ1-1; abundance: -; d_gene: TRBD1
CDR3nt: TGTGCCAGTGCAAGATTAGGACAGGGTTCTGACGAGCAGTACTTC; CDR3aa: CASARLGQGSDEQYF; v_gene: TRBV2; j_gene: TRBJ2-7; abundance: few; d_gene: TRBD1
CDR3nt: TGTGCCAGCAGCCGGGAGTCTGGAAACACCATATATTTT; CDR3aa: CASSRESGNTIYF; v_gene: TRBV2; j_gene: TRBJ1-3; abundance: -; d_gene: -
CDR3nt: TGTGCCAGCAGAGAGGAAACCGGGACAGGGAGGGGCGGCTATGGCTACACCTTC; CDR3aa: CASREETGTGRGGYGYTF; v_gene: TRBV7-9; j_gene: TRBJ1-2; abundance: -; d_gene: TRBD1
CDR3nt: TGTGCCAGCAGGACCCTTACAACGACAGGGACCACCGAGCAGTACTTC; CDR3aa: CASRTLTTTGTTEQYF; v_gene: TRBV25-1; j_gene: TRBJ2-7; abundance: -; d_gene: TRBD1
CDR3nt: TGTGCCAGCAGCCTCGGGGGGGCAAACACAGATACGCAGTATTTT; CDR3aa: CASSLGGANTDTQYF; v_gene: TRBV5-4; j_gene: TRBJ2-3; abundance: -; d_gene: TRBD2
CDR3nt: TGTGCCAGCAGCCGCGAGGGCAATGAGCAGTTCTTC; CDR3aa: CASSREGNEQFF; v_gene: TRBV5-4; j_gene: TRBJ2-1; abundance: -; d_gene: -
CDR3nt: TGTGCCAGCAGTGACCAGGCTTCTCAGCCCCAGCATTTT; CDR3aa: CASSDQASQPQHF; v_gene: TRBV2; j_gene: TRBJ1-5; abundance: -; d_gene: -
CDR3nt: TGTGCCAGCAGCTTGGTTCCAGGGTCTCATAGCAATCAGCCCCAGCATTTT; CDR3aa: CASSLVPGSHSNQPQHF; v_gene: TRBV5-8; j_gene: TRBJ1-5; abundance: -; d_gene: -